This T cell receptor (beta chain) was sequenced in a study of naive and memory T cell subsets. Germline CDR1 reads SGHDN; CDR2 reads FVKESK. This CDR3 comprises 15 residues. The germline V and J ends were trimmed by 4 bases and 10 bases, with 17 bases remaining between them. This clonotype was recorded a few times. The antigen remains unidentified. Study outcomes and limitations: A clonotype means one alpha or beta sequence, not an alpha/beta pair. Between naive and memory subsets, TCR abundance power law exponents differed. From naive to CM, EM and EMRA, diversity decreased and Gini increased. No ground truth validated the naive and memory repertoire findings. Naive repertoires, especially CD8, held a few larger clonotypes, possibly memory cells re-expressing CD45RA.

An equimolar mix of two oligonucleotides served as the beta constant-region primer for TRBC1 and TRBC2. Nested alpha and beta constant-region primers with the SP2 primer drove four PCR rounds on ligated cDNA. Using its own MiXCR run on the UMI-ligation and nested PCR reads, TCRdb lists one record per CDR3 protein. Of 130,000 to 150,000 distinct CDR3 sequences in the sample, over 20% are singletons; the top ten hold roughly 0.1%. The chain is built from TRBV14 and TRBJ1-6; D is ambiguous. The clonotype was recovered from a human donor in good health. Sequences were obtained from naive CD4+ T cells from blood. The CDR3 loop is CASSLYLGIGSPLHF. Written as DNA, the CDR3 is TGTGCCAGCAGCCTCTACCTGGGGATTGGGTCACCCCTCCACTTT. The whole variable domain, remainder taken from reference TRBV14 and TRBJ1-6, is EAGVTQFPSHSVIEKGQTVTLRCDPISGHDNLYWYRRVMGKEIKFLLHFVKESKQDESGMPNNRFLAERTGGTYSTLKVQPAELEDSGVYFCASSLYLGIGSPLHFGNGTRLTVT.